Following are 4 T cell receptor beta chains from one sample sequenced in a study of molecular identifiers for immune sequencing clone quantification. TCRdb fed the PCR reads into MiXCR, producing one record per CDR3 protein. In the table there are about 510,000 distinct CDR3 sequences, about 26% of which are singletons. The sequenced sample consisted of naive CD8+ T cells from blood, with Jurkat cell RNA spiked in. Documented subset: FACS-sorted CD8+CD4-CCR7+CD45RA+ naive T cells. The origin of the receptors is a human donor in good health. Some libraries in this study had Jurkat cell RNA spiked in.

This clonotype was counted a few times. V gene TRBV27 combines with J gene TRBJ2-7; D might be TRBD2 (6 bases). CDR3 size: 14 residues. V dropped 5 bases and J dropped 6 bases, with 17 bases sitting between them. Per the germline V gene, CDR1 is MNHEY and CDR2 is SMNVEV (reference sequence). CDR3 amino acids: CASSPGTRFREQYF. CDR3 sequence (DNA): TGTGCCAGCAGTCCCGGGACTCGGTTTCGCGAGCAGTACTTC.

This clonotype was seen a handful of times. This chain joins TRBV30 and TRBJ2-7; TRBD1 agrees at 8 bases. The CDR3 is 12 residues long. Germline V gene data show CDR1 as GTSNPN and CDR2 as SVGIG (reference sequence). Trimming took 4 bases from V and 3 from J; bases not matched to a gene: 2. The CDR3 sequence: CAWTTGGYEQYF. The DNA for the CDR3 is TGTGCCTGGACCACAGGGGGCTACGAGCAGTACTTC.

This clonotype has a handful of counts. In DNA, the CDR3 is TGTGCCAGCAGCTTAGCGTTGGCGGACTTAACCTACGAGCAGTACTTC. It translates to CASSLALADLTYEQYF. This chain connects TRBV7-2 to TRBJ2-7; possibly TRBD2 for D (5 bases). Germline V gives CDR1 SGHTA, CDR2 FQGNSA. V was trimmed by 0 bases and J by 2 bases, leaving 14 bases between them. This CDR3 has 16 residues.

The chain joins TRBV19 to TRBJ1-2; 9 bases are a match to TRBD1. With 5 bases clipped from V and 5 bases from J, the junction kept 9 bases outside the gene matches. Germline CDR1 is LNHDA and CDR2 is SQIVND (reference sequence). This CDR3 comprises 15 residues. DNA of the CDR3: TGTGCCAGTAGTCTTCCGGGACAGGGACTATATGGCTACACCTTC. Encoded protein: CASSLPGQGLYGYTF.